Here is one TCR beta chain with its context. This entry is derived from a study of blood T cell repertoires in COVID-19. Study-level background: COVID-19 samples collected from the United States, Italy and Spain covered acute and convalescent phases. Nucleic acid was either cDNA or gDNA, and it came from T cells, B-cell-depleted T cells, or PBMCs.

The germline CDR1 and CDR2 sequences are LGHDT and YNNKEL (reference sequence). The V gene lost 3 bases and the J gene lost 8 bases, with 16 bases spanning the gap. This CDR3 region has 14 residues. Under the authors' procedure: How many nucleated cells were present was estimated from reference gene primer amplification. Some clones are missing from TCRdb's copy, which holds only in-frame ones; the method was immunoSEQ multiplex PCR. V and J calls plus clone size are reproduced from that table; the DNA served to infer D and trimming. The sample shows some 100,000 clones, about 87% of them seen only once.

The specimen was peripheral blood. The chain employs TRBV3-1 (or the pseudogene TRBV3-2) and TRBJ1-2; TRBD1 might be the D (6 bases). This receptor was obtained from a woman younger than 45 with acute or convalescent COVID-19. CDR3 region: CASSQAGAGGGYTF. The CDR3 DNA reads as TGTGCCAGCAGCCAGGCGGGGGCGGGTGGAGGCTACACCTTC.